These 30 T cell receptor beta chains came from one sample sequenced in a study of regulatory T cells in long-lasting Graves disease. Through Arm-PCR of CDR3 regions and iRepertoire HTBI primers, TCR beta libraries were built. From the multiplex PCR reads, TCRdb called clonotypes with MiXCR, one entry per CDR3 protein. The table lists 250,000 or so distinct CDR3 sequences, around 20% of them singletons. Time point here: newly diagnosed GD, antithyroid drugs for less than 3 months. RNA isolated from PBMCs was used to make the TCR library. The sequencing here drew on peripheral blood mononuclear cells (PBMCs), taken at new diagnosis, from a patient treated with antithyroid drugs. The receptors stem from a female donor with Graves disease.

This clonotype showed up many times. The chain links TRBV11-2 to TRBJ2-5; TRBD1 matches 9 bases. The CDR3 sequence is 16 residues long. V lost 3 bases to trimming and J lost 1 base; unmatched junction nucleotides: 6. Germline CDR1 and CDR2: SGHAT and FQNNGV. CDR3 residues: CASSLGTGIVQETQYF. The CDR3 DNA reads TGTGCCAGCAGCTTGGGGACAGGGATCGTCCAAGAGACCCAGTACTTC. The full variable domain, with the rest looked up from reference TRBV11-2 and TRBJ2-5, is EAGVAQSPRYKIIEKRQSVAFWCNPISGHATLYWYQQILGQGPKLLIQFQNNGVVDDSQLPKDRFSAERLKGVDSTLKIQPAKLEDSAVYLCASSLGTGIVQETQYFGPGTRLLVL.

This clonotype was detected many times. V usage is TRBV11-1 and J usage is TRBJ2-5, with no clear D. Germline V CDR1 and CDR2: SGHAT, FQDESV (reference sequence). Deletions cut 5 bases from V and 4 bases from J, with 23 bases between. This CDR3 region has 17 residues. The chain's CDR3 is CASSPGRDRRWGETQYF. The CDR3 DNA reads TGTGCCAGCAGCCCTGGGCGCGACCGTCGGTGGGGAGAGACCCAGTACTTC.

This clonotype has a count of ten or more. The gene calls are TRBV2 and TRBJ2-7, with 12 positions matching TRBD1. J lost 5 bases, V lost 6 bases, and 2 bases had no gene match. Germline CDR1 reads SNHLY; CDR2 reads FYNNEI. The CDR3 runs 13 residues. The DNA of the CDR3 is TGTGCCAGCAGGGGGACAGGGGGCCACGAGCAGTACTTC. Its translation is CASRGTGGHEQYF.

Ten or more counts support this clonotype. The chain joins TRBV12-3 or TRBV12-4 to TRBJ1-6; 11 nucleotides align to TRBD1. With 6 bases clipped from V and 5 bases from J, the junction kept 0 bases outside the gene matches. There are 14 residues in the CDR3. DNA of the CDR3: TGTGCCAGCAGGGGACAGGGGGATAATTCACCCCTCCACTTT. It is translated as CASRGQGDNSPLHF.

Only a few counts were recorded for this clonotype. The chain uses TRBV6-5 and TRBJ1-3; D is perhaps TRBD1 (5 bases). V dropped 3 bases and J dropped 4 bases, with 10 bases sitting between them. This CDR3 spans 14 amino acids. The germline V gene encodes CDR1 MNHEY and CDR2 SVGAGI. CDR3 residues: CASSYERGGNTIYF. In DNA, the CDR3 is TGTGCCAGCAGTTATGAAAGGGGAGGAAACACCATATATTTT.

This clonotype was picked up many times. The chain couples TRBV2 to TRBJ2-3; maybe TRBD2 (6 bases). The CDR3 runs to 16 residues. CDR1 and CDR2 (germline): SNHLY, FYNNEI. Trimming cost V 0 bases and J 4 bases, with 14 bases left between them. The CDR3 protein is CASSEAGPGVSDTQYF. CDR3 DNA sequence: TGTGCCAGCAGTGAAGCAGGACCGGGAGTATCAGATACGCAGTATTTT.

Comments on this clonotype: A much larger clone differs from this one at a single base, so this may be a read error. The chain uses TRBV9 and TRBJ2-1; 8 nucleotides align to TRBD2. The length of the CDR3 is 15 residues. CDR1 is SGDLS, CDR2 YYNGEE, per germline. CDR3 loop: CAGSVGSGTYNEQFF. DNA of the CDR3: TGTGCCGGCAGCGTAGGTAGCGGGACCTACAATGAGCAGTTCTTC.

This clonotype has at least ten counts. The J gene is TRBJ1-1, the V gene TRBV7-2, with D perhaps matching TRBD1 (5 bases). The CDR3 loop spans 14 amino acids. Germline CDR1 SGHTA, CDR2 FQGNSA. The germline V and J ends were trimmed by 2 bases and 3 bases, with 10 bases remaining between them. The CDR3 sequence is CASSLNRGDTEAFF. DNA for the CDR3: TGTGCCAGCAGCTTAAATAGGGGTGACACTGAAGCTTTCTTT.

This clonotype was found many times. The rearrangement links TRBV20-1 to TRBJ2-1, with 11 bases fitting TRBD2. There are 13 residues in the CDR3. V dropped 5 bases and J dropped 6; count of bases not matched to a gene: 3. Germline-derived CDR1 and CDR2 are DFQATT and SNEGSKA (reference sequence). The chain's CDR3 is CSAPGLAGNEQFF. Written as DNA, the CDR3 is TGCAGTGCTCCCGGACTAGCGGGCAATGAGCAGTTCTTC.

In its sample, this clonotype was seen many times. V gene TRBV15 combines with J gene TRBJ2-3; tentatively, D is TRBD1 (5 bases). Between the trimmed V and J ends, which lost 4 bases and 0 bases, there was a span of 11 bases. The length of the CDR3 is 15 residues. Germline V lookup: CDR1 LNHNV, CDR2 YYDKDF (reference sequence). CDR3 loop: CATSKDRPSTDTQYF. The CDR3 bases are TGTGCCACCAGCAAAGACAGACCCAGCACAGATACGCAGTATTTT.

The chain joins TRBV2 to TRBJ2-3; TRBD1 matches at 9 bases. The DNA matches TRBJ2-5 better at its end, which makes the J call doubtful. CDR1 SNHLY and CDR2 FYNNEI come from the germline V gene. The CDR3 spans 14 residues. The CDR3 spells CASMLTGGGETQYF. The CDR3 region has the DNA TGTGCCAGCATGCTAACAGGGGGCGGGGAGACCCAGTACTTC.

This clonotype was counted ten times or more. The chain links TRBV27 to TRBJ1-5, with TRBD1 as a possible D gene (5 bases). Between the trimmed V and J ends, which lost 4 bases and 1 base, there was a span of 26 bases. Germline V CDR1 and CDR2: MNHEY, SMNVEV (reference sequence). The CDR3 is 20 amino acids. CDR3 protein: CASSSPPGPHGPLSNQPQHF. In DNA form, the CDR3 reads TGTGCCAGCAGTTCCCCTCCGGGGCCTCACGGACCTTTAAGCAATCAGCCCCAGCATTTT.

Ten or more counts support this clonotype. CDR3 loop: CASSEAPLNRGLEKLFF. CDR3 DNA sequence: TGTGCCAGCAGTGAAGCACCTCTTAACAGGGGGCTCGAAAAACTGTTTTTT. The chain links TRBV6-1 to TRBJ1-4, with 9 bases that match TRBD1. The CDR3 is 17 residues long. CDR1 is MNHNS and CDR2 is SASEGT in the germline V gene. With V trimmed by 0 bases and J by 8 bases, 10 bases remained unmatched.

This clonotype was observed at least ten times. The CDR3 DNA reads as TGTGCCAGCAGCGTAGACACTTTTGTTCGGAATGAGCAGTTCTTC. Residues: CASSVDTFVRNEQFF. V gene TRBV7-8 combines with J gene TRBJ2-1, with D uncertain. There are 15 residues in the CDR3. Germline CDR1 and CDR2: SGHVS and FQNEAQ. Trimming shortened V by 5 bases and J by 7 bases, and 18 bases separated the two germline ends.

To note about this clonotype: This clone may be a read error of a much larger clone one base away. The CDR3 protein is CASSHVARGSTIYF. The CDR3 DNA reads as TGTGCCAGCAGCCACGTCGCCAGGGGGAGCACCATATATTTT. This chain uses TRBV3-1 with TRBJ1-3, with TRBD1 identical over 7 bases. Germline CDR1 LGHDT, CDR2 YNNKEL (reference sequence). This CDR3 comprises 14 residues. The junction had 8 bases not matched to a gene; V was cut back by 3 bases and J by 9 bases.

Comments on this clonotype: It is likely a read error: a sequence one base away is far more abundant. In DNA form, the CDR3 reads TGTGTCAGCAGCAGACTAGCAGCAGGGACGAACACTGAAGCTTTCTTT. Its protein is CVSSRLAAGTNTEAFF. The chain couples TRBV7-9 to TRBJ1-1; a weak D match, TRBD1 (5 bases). The CDR3 extends over 16 amino acids. Germline CDR1 is SEHNR and CDR2 is FQNEAQ (reference sequence). Looking up the rest from reference TRBV7-9 and TRBJ1-1 gives the full variable domain: DTGVSQNPRHKITKRGQNVTFRCDPISEHNRLYWYRQTLGQGPEFLTYFQNEAQLEKSRLLSDRFSAERPKGSFSTLEIQRTEQGDSAMYLCVSSRLAAGTNTEAFFGQGTRLTVV.

This clonotype was seen at least ten times. J is TRBJ2-3 and V is TRBV5-1; TRBD1 is a possible D gene (6 bases). Looked up from germline, CDR1 is SGHRS and CDR2 is YFSETQ. The germline V and J ends were trimmed by 4 bases and 1 base, with 13 bases remaining between them. The CDR3 covers 15 residues. The CDR3 loop is CASSPDSHGTDTQYF. The CDR3 nucleotides read TGCGCCAGCAGCCCGGACAGTCACGGCACAGATACGCAGTATTTT.

As regards this clonotype: A far larger clone is a single base away, which makes a read error likely. The CDR3 region has the DNA TGTGGCAGCAAGCTAGGGACTAGCGGAGGGGCAATGCAGTTCTTC. It yields the protein CGSKLGTSGGAMQFF. The chain is built from TRBV11-3 and TRBJ2-4, with 11 bases aligning to TRBD2. The J call may be incorrect, as the DNA end agrees better with TRBJ2-1. Germline assignment: CDR1 SGHNT and CDR2 YENEEA. The CDR3 loop spans 15 amino acids.

This clonotype was recorded at least ten times. This chain links TRBV2 with TRBJ2-3, with a weak D call TRBD2 (5 bases). Germline lookup yields CDR1 SNHLY and CDR2 FYNNEI. The V end lost 9 bases, the J end lost 0 bases, and 7 bases lay between the germline ends. This CDR3 comprises 12 residues. The CDR3 DNA reads as TGTGCCAGTCGGACTAGCACAGATACGCAGTATTTT. Its protein is CASRTSTDTQYF.

As to this clonotype: A much larger clone lies a single base off, so this may be a read error. J is TRBJ2-2 and V is TRBV5-1; 9 bases line up with TRBD1. Looked up from germline, CDR1 is SGHRS and CDR2 is YFSETQ. The CDR3 has 15 residues. After removal of 2 bases from V and 3 bases from J, the junction contained 2 bases not matched to a gene. CDR3 DNA sequence: TGCGCCAGCAGCTTTACAGGGGGCTACACCGGGGAGCTGTTTTTT. Its protein product is CASSFTGGYTGELFF.

This clonotype was seen repeatedly, ten times or more. The CDR3 here is CASSLGDRGYEQYF. CDR3 coding DNA: TGTGCCAGCAGTTTAGGGGACAGGGGATACGAGCAGTACTTC. V usage is TRBV12-3 or TRBV12-4 and J usage is TRBJ2-7; 10 bases match TRBD1. Trimming removed 1 base from V and 4 bases from J; junction bases left unmatched: 1. The CDR3 spans 14 residues.

The chain carries TRBV4-2 and TRBJ1-1; the match to TRBD1 covers 7 bases. CDR3 size: 15 residues. The V gene end was trimmed by 0 bases and the J gene end by 8 bases; junction bases not matched to a gene: 9. The germline CDR1 and CDR2 sequences are LGHNA and YNFKEQ. The CDR3 nucleotides are TGTGCCAGCAGCCAAGAGTTTATGCAGGACAGGGAAGCTTTCTTT. Encoded protein: CASSQEFMQDREAFF.

The chain uses TRBV5-6 and TRBJ1-3; tentative D call: TRBD1 (6 bases). The V gene lost 3 bases and the J gene lost 2 bases, with 9 bases spanning the gap. The germline V gene encodes CDR1 SGHDT and CDR2 YYEEEE. The CDR3 sequence is 14 residues long. The CDR3 reads CASSSGVTGNTIYF. The CDR3 DNA follows: TGTGCCAGCAGCTCAGGGGTTACTGGAAACACCATATATTTT.

The chain couples TRBV19 to TRBJ2-3; TRBD2 matches at 7 bases. V shed 2 bases and J 6 bases; nucleotides not matched to a gene: 8. The CDR3 has 15 amino acids. Germline V lookup: CDR1 LNHDA, CDR2 SQIVND (reference sequence). For the CDR3, the DNA is TGTGCCAGTAGTATAAGGACTAGAAGCGGGGATACGCAGTATTTT. Translated, it gives CASSIRTRSGDTQYF.

Concerning this clonotype itself: This clone may be a read error of a much larger clone one base away. This sequence joins TRBV12-3 or TRBV12-4 and TRBJ1-2; D remains ambiguous. The CDR3 totals 14 residues. For the CDR3, the DNA is TGTGCCAGCAGTTTCAGGAACTCTCTTAATGGCTACAACTTC. Its protein product is CASSFRNSLNGYNF.

Details on this clonotype: The likely explanation is a read error, given a far larger clone one base away. This chain connects TRBV7-9 to TRBJ2-5; 7 bases line up with TRBD2. The CDR3 spans 16 residues. The germline V gene has CDR1 SEHNR and CDR2 FQNEAQ (reference sequence). As DNA, the CDR3 is TGTGCCAGCAGCTCACTTCCGGGGAGGGTCGGGGAGACCCTGTACTTC. Translating it yields CASSSLPGRVGETLYF.

This clonotype was counted a few times. The chain recombines TRBV4-2 with TRBJ1-4; the match to TRBD1 covers 8 bases. V lost 5 bases, J lost 6 bases, and 5 bases stayed unmatched. Germline V gene sequence: CDR1 LGHNA, CDR2 YNFKEQ. The length of the CDR3 is 14 residues. CDR3 nucleotide sequence: TGTGCCAGCAGCGCCGGGACAGGAGATGAAAAACTGTTTTTT. It specifies CASSAGTGDEKLFF.

Many counts were recorded for this clonotype. V is TRBV12-3 or TRBV12-4 and J is TRBJ2-3, with a tentative D call TRBD2 (6 bases). This CDR3 has 16 residues. Trimming left V 6 bases short and J 2 bases short, with 18 bases between. CDR3 nucleotide sequence: TGTGCCAGCAGCCCATGGGGTAGCGGAAACACAGATACGCAGTATTTT. It translates to CASSPWGSGNTDTQYF.

The table lists this clonotype with many counts. The chain recombines TRBV20-1 with TRBJ2-7; 10 nucleotides line up with TRBD2. The trim removed 6 bases at V and 0 bases at J, leaving 11 bases unmatched. Germline V CDR1 and CDR2: DFQATT, SNEGSKA (reference sequence). The CDR3 totals 16 residues. The CDR3 nucleotides are TGCAGTGCCCAGAGTCTAGCGGGGGCACACTCCTACGAGCAGTACTTC. Protein: CSAQSLAGAHSYEQYF.

Ten or more counts support this clonotype. The chain joins TRBV7-3 to TRBJ2-1; the D gene is possibly TRBD2 (5 bases). The CDR3 consists of 12 residues. Germline values: CDR1 SGHTA, CDR2 FQGTGA. V was clipped by 5 bases and J by 9 bases, with 11 bases between them. This CDR3 reads CASSPRGGEQFF. In DNA, the CDR3 is TGTGCCAGCAGCCCCCGGGGTGGTGAGCAGTTCTTC.